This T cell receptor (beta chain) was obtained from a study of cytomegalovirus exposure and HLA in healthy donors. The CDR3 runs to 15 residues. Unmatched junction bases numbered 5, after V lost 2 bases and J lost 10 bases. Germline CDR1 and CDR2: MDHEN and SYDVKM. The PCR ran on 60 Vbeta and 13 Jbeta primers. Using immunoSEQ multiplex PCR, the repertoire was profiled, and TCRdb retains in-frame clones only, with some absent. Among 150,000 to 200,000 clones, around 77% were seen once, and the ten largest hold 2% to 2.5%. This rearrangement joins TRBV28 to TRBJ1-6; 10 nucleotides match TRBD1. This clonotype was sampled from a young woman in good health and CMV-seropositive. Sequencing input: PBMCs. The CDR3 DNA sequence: TGTGCCAGCAGTTTAGGGACAGGGGAAAACTCACCCCTCCACTTT. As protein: CASSLGTGENSPLHF.